The present entry profiles one T cell receptor (beta chain) with its context. These data come from a study of shared clonotypes between healthy human individuals. Genomic DNA (from each subset) was split evenly across several immunoSEQ plates. Original handling: Quality scores were absent from the junction-only immunoSEQ sequences, so filtering differed. Assay used: immunoSEQ multiplex PCR; TCRdb lists only in-frame clones, some missing. Clone size and the V and J calls come from that table; the DNA yielded D and trimming. The data hold tens of thousands of clones, with 50% to 70% observed a single time. The J segment lost 6 bases and the V segment lost 5 bases, leaving 6 bases of the junction unmatched. Germline CDR1 and CDR2: SGHVS and FQNEAQ. The CDR3 is 14 amino acids.

The sample taken for sequencing was memory CD8+ T cells sorted from blood. This sample's subset: CD45RO+ cells pooled with CCR7-negative TemRA cells. The receptor was derived from a man between 25 and 39 years old in good health. The V gene is TRBV7-8, the J gene TRBJ1-5, with 8 positions matching TRBD1. The CDR3 coding sequence is TGTGCCAGCAGCCCGCTCAGGGGGCTTCAGCCCCAGCATTTT. Amino acids: CASSPLRGLQPQHF.